This T cell receptor (beta chain) was profiled in a study of blood T cell repertoires in COVID-19. This clone was detected once. This table comes from immunoSEQ multiplex PCR, and its TCRdb copy is limited to in-frame clones, with some not included. The sample records roughly 70,000 clones, about 88% being singletons. The V end lost 6 bases, the J end lost 0 bases, and 15 bases lay between the germline ends. The CDR3 runs 15 residues. The germline CDR1 and CDR2 sequences are MNHEY and SVGAGI. The rearrangement uses TRBV6-5 and TRBJ2-7; tentatively, D is TRBD2 (5 bases). The sample taken for sequencing was peripheral blood. This receptor was obtained from a man in his 70s with acute or convalescent COVID-19. The CDR3 loop reads CASRRAGIFSYEQYF. CDR3 DNA: TGTGCCAGCAGAAGGGCCGGGATTTTCTCCTACGAGCAGTACTTC.